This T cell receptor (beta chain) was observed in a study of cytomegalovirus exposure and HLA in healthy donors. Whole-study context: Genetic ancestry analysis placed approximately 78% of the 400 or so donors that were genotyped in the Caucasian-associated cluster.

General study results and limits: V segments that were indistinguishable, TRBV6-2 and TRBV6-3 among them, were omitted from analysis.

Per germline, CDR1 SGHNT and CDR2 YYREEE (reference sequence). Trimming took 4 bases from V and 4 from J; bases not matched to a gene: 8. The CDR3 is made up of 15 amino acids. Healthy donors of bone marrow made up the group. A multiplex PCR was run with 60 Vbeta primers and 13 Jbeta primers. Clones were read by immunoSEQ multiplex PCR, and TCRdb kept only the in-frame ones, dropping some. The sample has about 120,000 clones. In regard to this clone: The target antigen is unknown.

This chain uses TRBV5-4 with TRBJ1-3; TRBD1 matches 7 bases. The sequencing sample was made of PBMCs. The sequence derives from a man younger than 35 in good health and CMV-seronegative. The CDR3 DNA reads TGTGCCAGCAGCCCAGGGGGTCAAGGGGGAAACACCATATATTTT. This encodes CASSPGGQGGNTIYF.